Each of the 20 T cell receptor beta chains below was sequenced from the same sample in a study of T cell repertoires in cytomegalovirus infection. TCRdb itself ran the reads through MiXCR, one entry per CDR3 protein. The sample consists of almost 500,000 distinct CDR3 sequences, approximately 11% of them appearing once. Material: PBMCs. The receptors derive from a human donor in good health (CMV status not recorded). Some clones in this sample may be carry-over from other donors' samples.

The table lists this clonotype with a few counts. The chain is built from TRBV11-1 and TRBJ2-1, with TRBD2 matching over 10 bases. The V gene's germline CDR1 is SGHAT and CDR2 FQDESV (reference sequence). After removal of 1 base from V and 4 bases from J, the junction contained 7 bases not matched to a gene. This CDR3 spans 17 amino acids. The CDR3 DNA is TGTGCCAGCAGCTTAGACTCGGGACTAGCGAGGTACAATGAGCAGTTCTTC. Amino acids: CASSLDSGLARYNEQFF.

In its sample, this clonotype was seen many times. This chain joins TRBV28 and TRBJ1-4; 10 nucleotides match TRBD1. The CDR3 runs to 13 residues. Germline-derived CDR1 and CDR2 are MDHEN and SYDVKM. V was clipped by 6 bases and J by 11 bases; unmatched bases: 6. CDR3 sequence (DNA): TGTGCCAGCAGATCTACGGGACAGGGGAAACTGTTTTTT. Translating gives CASRSTGQGKLFF.

This clonotype was detected many times. The chain has TRBV20-1 and TRBJ2-7; 7 bases line up with TRBD1. Losses at the gene ends were 5 bases for V and 5 bases for J; bases not matched to a gene: 6. Germline-derived CDR1 and CDR2 are DFQATT and SNEGSKA (reference sequence). This CDR3 has 12 amino acids. The CDR3: CSAVGTDNEQYF. The CDR3 DNA is TGCAGTGCTGTGGGGACAGACAACGAGCAGTACTTC.

This clonotype has a count of ten or more. The chain employs TRBV11-2 and TRBJ1-1; 10 positions match TRBD1. The V gene's germline CDR1 is SGHAT and CDR2 FQNNGV. V lost 3 bases to trimming and J lost 5 bases; unmatched junction nucleotides: 9. CDR3 length equals 16 residues. The CDR3, as DNA: TGTGCCAGCAGCTTGACAGGGGGCGTTAGGGAAACTGAAGCTTTCTTT. This encodes CASSLTGGVRETEAFF. Filled out from reference TRBV11-2 and TRBJ1-1, the complete variable domain reads EAGVAQSPRYKIIEKRQSVAFWCNPISGHATLYWYQQILGQGPKLLIQFQNNGVVDDSQLPKDRFSAERLKGVDSTLKIQPAKLEDSAVYLCASSLTGGVRETEAFFGQGTRLTVV.

This clonotype was detected ten times or more. The chain links TRBV20-1 to TRBJ2-3; 8 nucleotides line up with TRBD2. V shed 0 bases and J 3 bases; nucleotides not matched to a gene: 5. The germline CDR1 and CDR2 sequences are DFQATT and SNEGSKA (reference sequence). The CDR3 consists of 15 residues. The CDR3 sequence: CSARDPSGSTDTQYF. The CDR3 nucleotides read TGCAGTGCTAGAGATCCCAGCGGGAGTACAGATACGCAGTATTTT.

The V and J genes are TRBV9 and TRBJ2-1; maybe TRBD2 (7 bases). The CDR3 runs 15 residues. Per the germline V gene, CDR1 is SGDLS and CDR2 is YYNGEE. Trimming cost V 6 bases and J 8 bases, with 21 bases left between them. The CDR3 loop reads CASTKGGGGLYEQFF. The CDR3 DNA is TGTGCCAGCACCAAAGGGGGGGGAGGGTTATATGAGCAGTTCTTC.

The J gene is TRBJ1-3, the V gene TRBV5-6; D gene uncertain. There are 18 residues in the CDR3. CDR1 SGHDT and CDR2 YYEEEE come from the germline V gene. Trimming shortened V by 0 bases and J by 4 bases, and 20 bases separated the two germline ends. CDR3: CASSLDPLVLTGGNTIYF. As DNA, the CDR3 is TGTGCCAGCAGCTTGGATCCCCTTGTACTAACGGGCGGAAACACCATATATTTT.

This clonotype was seen repeatedly, ten times or more. The V call is TRBV6-1, the J call TRBJ2-5; 10 nucleotides line up with TRBD2. The CDR3 has 13 amino acids. The V gene's germline CDR1 is MNHNS and CDR2 SASEGT. V was clipped by 7 bases and J by 5 bases; unmatched bases: 4. The CDR3 DNA reads TGTGCCAGCAATCTAGCGGGGGAGGAGACCCAGTACTTC. Amino acids: CASNLAGEETQYF.

This clonotype was detected many times. The chain combines TRBV5-5 with TRBJ1-2; 8 bases are a match to TRBD1. Unmatched junction bases numbered 8, after V lost 4 bases and J lost 6 bases. Germline V lookup: CDR1 SGHKS, CDR2 YYEKEE (reference sequence). The CDR3 length is 14 residues. CDR3 sequence (DNA): TGTGCCAGCAGCACCTGGACAGGGAAAGATGGCTACACCTTC. It codes for CASSTWTGKDGYTF.

This clonotype appeared many times. V is TRBV7-2 and J is TRBJ2-7; D is unclear. The CDR3 has 13 residues. Trimming took off 3 bases at V and 6 bases at J, with 12 bases between the two ends. Germline V gene lookup returns CDR1 SGHTA and CDR2 FQGNSA. The CDR3 nucleotides read TGTGCCAGCAGCTTGGGTAATCGGCCCGAGCAGTACTTC. Translation: CASSLGNRPEQYF.

This clonotype was detected ten times or more. The chain is built from TRBV7-7 and TRBJ2-2; the D is unclear. CDR1 is SSHAT and CDR2 is FNYEAQ in the germline V gene (reference sequence). V was trimmed by 5 bases and J by 5 bases, leaving 12 bases between them. This CDR3 is built from 14 residues. The chain's CDR3 is CASSPDVGTGELFF. The CDR3 region has the DNA TGTGCCAGCAGCCCAGACGTGGGGACCGGGGAGCTGTTTTTT.

A remark on this clonotype: A much larger clone lies a single base off, so this may be a read error. V and J are TRBV28 and TRBJ2-5; TRBD2 matches at 8 bases. J was trimmed by 0 bases and V by 4 bases; bases with no gene match: 7. CDR1 is MDHEN, CDR2 SYDVKM, per germline. The CDR3 sequence is 16 residues long. The CDR3 is CASSSAVAGYQETQYF. The CDR3 DNA sequence: TGTGCCAGCAGTTCCGCGGTAGCGGGGTACCAAGAGACCCAGTACTTC. Filled out from reference TRBV28 and TRBJ2-5, the complete variable domain reads DVKVTQSSRYLVKRTGEKVFLECVQDMDHENMFWYRQDPGLGLRLIYFSYDVKMKEKGDIPEGYSVSREKKERFSLILESASTNQTSMYLCASSSAVAGYQETQYFGPGTRLLVL.

This clonotype was seen many times. This chain joins TRBV4-1 and TRBJ1-4; D possibly corresponds to TRBD1 (6 bases). Germline CDR1 reads MGHRA; CDR2 reads YSYEKL. The V and J ends lost 2 bases and 8 bases respectively, with 12 bases between them. This CDR3 region has 14 residues. The CDR3 DNA sequence: TGCGCCAGCAGCCAAATTGGGGGGCAAGAAAAACTGTTTTTT. Protein: CASSQIGGQEKLFF.

Turning to this clonotype: In this CDR3 the conserved last residue, phenylalanine or tryptophan, is missing, so a read error is likely. The chain uses TRBV5-1 and TRBJ2-7; 7 nucleotides match TRBD1. J lost 5 bases, V lost 0 bases, and 5 bases had no gene match. CDR1 is SGHRS, CDR2 YFSETQ, per germline. This CDR3 is 14 amino acids long. The CDR3 coding sequence is TGCGCCAGCAGCTTGGGACAGGGCGTTAACGAGCAGTACTAC. Protein: CASSLGQGVNEQYY.

This clonotype was counted ten times or more. The chain couples TRBV10-3 to TRBJ1-1, with D unclear. The CDR3 runs 16 residues. Deletions cut 3 bases from V and 0 bases from J, with 14 bases between. Per germline, CDR1 ENHRY and CDR2 SYGVKD. CDR3 protein: CAISDRAQLMNTEAFF. The CDR3 coding sequence is TGTGCCATCAGTGACCGGGCGCAGTTAATGAACACTGAAGCTTTCTTT.

Comments on this clonotype: A read error is possible here, since a much larger clone lies one base away. The CDR3 sequence: CASSLELSPGEAFF. In nucleotides, the CDR3 is TGTGCCAGCAGCTTAGAATTATCACCAGGTGAAGCTTTCTTT. The J gene is TRBJ1-1, the V gene TRBV11-2; no reliable D call. V gave up 0 bases and J gave up 7 bases, with 12 bases separating them. The V gene's germline CDR1 is SGHAT and CDR2 FQNNGV. This CDR3 is 14 amino acids long. Variable domain in full (rest from reference TRBV11-2 and TRBJ1-1): EAGVAQSPRYKIIEKRQSVAFWCNPISGHATLYWYQQILGQGPKLLIQFQNNGVVDDSQLPKDRFSAERLKGVDSTLKIQPAKLEDSAVYLCASSLELSPGEAFFGQGTRLTVV.

This clonotype appeared many times. This chain connects TRBV7-9 to TRBJ2-5; TRBD2 matches at 7 bases. The CDR3 length is 15 residues. The germline CDR1 and CDR2 sequences are SEHNR and FQNEAQ (reference sequence). J was trimmed by 2 bases and V by 3 bases; bases with no gene match: 6. The CDR3 nucleotides read TGTGCCAGCAGCTTGTATACAGCGGGGCAAGAGACCCAGTACTTC. It is translated as CASSLYTAGQETQYF.

This clonotype was counted many times. The chain is built from TRBV7-9 and TRBJ1-6; D might be TRBD1 (5 bases). CDR1 and CDR2 from the germline V gene are SEHNR and FQNEAQ (reference sequence). Trimming removed 5 bases from V and 9 bases from J, with 14 bases in between. The CDR3 sequence is 14 residues long. DNA of the CDR3: TGTGCCAGCAGCAACTCCGGGACGGCTTCACCCCTCCACTTT. Its protein is CASSNSGTASPLHF.

This clonotype was seen ten or more times. The chain is built from TRBV28 and TRBJ2-7, with 8 bases fitting TRBD2. The CDR3 extends over 14 amino acids. CDR1 MDHEN and CDR2 SYDVKM come from the germline V gene. After removal of 4 bases from V and 4 bases from J, the junction contained 6 bases not matched to a gene. The CDR3 DNA reads TGTGCCAGCAGTTCATTGGCTAGCGGGTACGAGCAGTACTTC. It translates to CASSSLASGYEQYF.

In this sample, this clonotype turned up many times. CDR3: CASSPILASSVGTDTQYF. CDR3 sequence (DNA): TGTGCCAGCAGCCCCATTCTTGCGTCTAGCGTGGGCACAGATACGCAGTATTTT. The V gene is TRBV11-2, the J gene TRBJ2-3; D is perhaps TRBD2 (6 bases). From germline, CDR1 is SGHAT and CDR2 FQNNGV. CDR3 length: 18 amino acids. V dropped 5 bases and J dropped 1 base, with 22 bases sitting between them.